This TCR beta chain was captured by sequencing in a study of cytomegalovirus exposure and HLA in healthy donors. Looking at the study overall: Out of roughly 170 million T cells, an earlier analysis found fewer than 140 million unique TCR beta sequences in total. General study results and limits: About 87% or about 30% of the time was how often most TCR beta V segments were productive, according to an earlier analysis.

PCR involved 60 Vbeta and 13 Jbeta primers. Sequenced by immunoSEQ multiplex PCR; TCRdb stores in-frame clones only, minus some. The sample gives roughly 120,000 clones, about 8.5% of which show up once; about 5.5% is in the top ten. This CDR3 has 13 residues. Germline-derived CDR1 and CDR2 are SGHTA and FQGTGA. V lost 5 bases and J lost 1, with 6 bases in between. A note on this clone: The antigen is not known.

The clonotype was recovered from a man between 40 and 49 years old in good health and CMV-seronegative. Sequencing input: PBMCs. This sequence joins TRBV7-3 and TRBJ1-5, with D possibly TRBD1 on 6 matching bases. CDR3 region: CASSTGSNQPQHF. The CDR3 bases are TGTGCCAGCAGCACAGGGAGCAATCAGCCCCAGCATTTT. Using reference TRBV7-3 and TRBJ1-5 for the parts outside the CDR3, the full variable domain is GAGVSQTPSNKVTEKGKYVELRCDPISGHTALYWYRQSLGQGPEFLIYFQGTGAADDSGLPNDRFFAVRPEGSVSTLKIQRTERGDSAVYLCASSTGSNQPQHFGDGTRLSIL.